A single sample gave rise to the 10 T cell receptor beta chains below, sequenced in a study of CD8+CD57+ T cells in acquired aplastic anemia. Profiles of TCR beta VDJ and CDR3 were generated from a genomic DNA template. TCRdb ran MiXCR on the reads and lists one entry per CDR3 protein. The data contain over 150,000 distinct CDR3 sequences, around 40% of them seen just once; the ten biggest clones take up approximately 1%. Input material: sorted CD4+, CD8+, or CD8+CD57+ T cells (not recorded which) from PBMCs. These TCRs come from a human donor in good health.

Turning to this clonotype: Mismatch with germline at one junction end may stem from a read error. The rearrangement joins TRBV15 to TRBJ2-2; D is perhaps TRBD2 (5 bases). The length of the CDR3 is 14 residues. Germline assignment: CDR1 LNHNV and CDR2 YYDKDF (reference sequence). The CDR3 sequence is CATSRARETGELLF. For the CDR3, the DNA is TGTGCCACCAGCAGAGCGAGGGAAACCGGGGAGCTGCTTTTT.

This clonotype was detected many times. The chain couples TRBV5-1 to TRBJ1-3; D might be TRBD1 (6 bases). The CDR3 is 16 amino acids. V dropped 4 bases and J dropped 3 bases, with 17 bases sitting between them. Germline V lookup: CDR1 SGHRS, CDR2 YFSETQ. CDR3 DNA: TGCGCCAGCAGCCTTGGAGGCAGGGGTTATGGAAACACCATATATTTT. This gives the protein CASSLGGRGYGNTIYF.

The rearrangement joins TRBV29-1 to TRBJ1-2; D is ambiguous. With 4 bases removed from V and 8 bases from J, the gap between germline ends came to 14 bases. This CDR3 has 12 amino acids. CDR1 is SQVTM, CDR2 ANQGSEA, per germline. DNA for the CDR3: TGCAGCGTTGGGAACCTCAATGAGGGCTACACCTTC. Translated, it gives CSVGNLNEGYTF.

V gene TRBV19 combines with J gene TRBJ2-7; either TRBD1 or TRBD2 may fit D (5 bases each). Germline CDR1 reads LNHDA; CDR2 reads SQIVND (reference sequence). The CDR3 has 14 amino acids. V gave up 3 bases and J gave up 2 bases, with 11 bases separating them. The CDR3 reads CASSIGAGPYEQYF. The CDR3 nucleotides are TGTGCCAGTAGTATCGGGGCCGGACCCTACGAGCAGTACTTC.

The chain carries TRBV6-2 or TRBV6-3 and TRBJ2-7; 8 nucleotides align to TRBD1. The CDR3 covers 15 residues. V lost 4 bases to trimming and J lost 0 bases; unmatched junction nucleotides: 5. CDR1 is MNHEY, CDR2 SVGEGT, per germline. For the CDR3, the DNA is TGTGCCAGCAGTTCCCCCGGGACAGGCTCCTACGAGCAGTACTTC. As protein: CASSSPGTGSYEQYF.

The rearrangement uses TRBV9 and TRBJ2-7, with a possible D match to TRBD1 (6 bases). The CDR3 is 12 residues long. Trimming took 2 bases from V and 7 from J, leaving 10 bases between them. Germline CDR1 is SGDLS and CDR2 is YYNGEE. Here the CDR3 DNA reads TGTGCCAGCAGCGTTACAGGGCAGGAGCAGTACTTC. Its protein is CASSVTGQEQYF.

CDR3 loop: CSARGTLYGYTF. Here the CDR3 DNA reads TGCAGTGCTAGAGGGACACTTTATGGCTACACCTTC. The V call is TRBV20-1, the J call TRBJ1-2; possibly TRBD1 for D (5 bases). The V and J ends lost 1 base and 5 bases respectively, with 8 bases between them. This CDR3 contains 12 residues. CDR1 is DFQATT, CDR2 SNEGSKA, per germline (reference sequence).

This clonotype occurred a few times. This sequence joins TRBV18 and TRBJ1-1, with D perhaps TRBD1 (5 bases). V was clipped by 0 bases and J by 5 bases, with 13 bases between them. This CDR3 is built from 15 residues. CDR1 is KGHSH, CDR2 LQKENI, per germline. The chain's CDR3 is CASSPPGEGRTEAFF. In DNA, the CDR3 is TGTGCCAGCTCACCACCGGGGGAGGGAAGGACTGAAGCTTTCTTT.

This clonotype appeared many times. The chain carries TRBV19 and TRBJ1-5, with 7 bases identical to TRBD1. V shed 1 base and J 5 bases; nucleotides not matched to a gene: 8. The germline V gene encodes CDR1 LNHDA and CDR2 SQIVND (reference sequence). CDR3 size: 16 residues. CDR3 sequence reads: CASSIGPGQFYQPQHF. In DNA, the CDR3 is TGTGCCAGTAGTATAGGCCCGGGACAGTTTTATCAGCCCCAGCATTTT.

The rearrangement uses TRBV10-3 and TRBJ1-2; D perhaps matches TRBD1 (5 bases). Germline V CDR1 and CDR2: ENHRY, SYGVKD. The V end was cut by 0 bases, the J end by 3 bases, with 11 bases between. CDR3 size: 15 residues. The CDR3 loop is CAISESVTGDYGYTF. CDR3 bases: TGTGCCATCAGTGAGTCAGTCACAGGCGACTATGGCTACACCTTC.